The next 15 T cell receptor beta chains were all read from a single sample in a study of patients and donors after allogeneic stem cell transplantation. TCRdb reprocessed the RT-PCR reads with MiXCR, giving one entry per CDR3 protein. The data contain roughly 250,000 distinct CDR3 sequences, 13% to 15% of them singletons. Sequenced input: blood, either unsorted or a sorted T cell fraction (not recorded which). The source of these receptors is a human donor who was either an allogeneic HSCT recipient or a stem cell or donor lymphocyte infusion donor (not recorded which). It is not recorded whose cells these are; they may come from a transplant donor.

This clonotype came up a few times. This sequence joins TRBV20-1 and TRBJ1-4, with D maybe TRBD1 (6 bases). In germline, CDR1 is DFQATT, CDR2 SNEGSKA (reference sequence). The CDR3 runs 15 residues. Trimming removed 1 base at V and 6 bases at J, with 15 bases between. The CDR3 reads CSARALRGIDEKLFF. The CDR3 DNA is TGCAGTGCTAGAGCGCTCAGGGGTATTGATGAAAAACTGTTTTTT.

This chain uses TRBV20-1 with TRBJ2-3; possibly TRBD1 or TRBD2 for D (5 bases each). This CDR3 contains 18 residues. Germline lookup yields CDR1 DFQATT and CDR2 SNEGSKA (reference sequence). V was cut by 5 bases and J by 2 bases, with 26 bases left in between. The CDR3 DNA follows: TGCAGTGCTCCTCCTGTGCGGCGCAGGGACCAATACACAGATACGCAGTATTTT. Amino acid sequence: CSAPPVRRRDQYTDTQYF.

This chain connects TRBV4-3 to TRBJ2-5; 10 bases line up with TRBD1. Germline assignment: CDR1 LGHNA and CDR2 YSLEER. This CDR3 spans 16 amino acids. Trimming took 4 bases from V and 4 from J; bases not matched to a gene: 9. The CDR3 sequence: CASSRKTGGGGETQYF. CDR3 DNA: TGCGCCAGCAGCCGGAAGACAGGGGGCGGTGGAGAGACCCAGTACTTC.

This clonotype turned up a few times. This chain links TRBV6-2 or TRBV6-3 with TRBJ1-1; D unclear. V dropped 3 bases and J dropped 4 bases, with 12 bases sitting between them. The CDR3 is 14 amino acids. Germline V gene data show CDR1 as MNHEY and CDR2 as SVGEGT. Here the CDR3 DNA reads TGTGCCAGCAGTTATATCTATTTTCCCACTGAAGCTTTCTTT. The encoded protein is CASSYIYFPTEAFF.

This clonotype was counted at least ten times. The rearrangement joins TRBV4-3 to TRBJ1-6; D uncertain. CDR3 length: 16 amino acids. V was pared by 4 bases and J by 9 bases, with 19 bases between. Germline V gives CDR1 LGHNA, CDR2 YSLEER. CDR3 loop: CASSPRAGWWSSPLHF. CDR3 nucleotides: TGCGCCAGCAGCCCCCGGGCAGGCTGGTGGAGTTCACCCCTCCACTTT.

Many counts were recorded for this clonotype. V gene TRBV5-1 combines with J gene TRBJ1-3; D remains unclear. The V end lost 5 bases, the J end lost 0 bases, and 12 bases lay between the germline ends. The germline CDR1 and CDR2 sequences are SGHRS and YFSETQ. CDR3 length equals 15 residues. The CDR3 here is CASSRDVSSGNTIYF. The CDR3 DNA is TGCGCCAGCAGTCGCGATGTAAGCTCTGGAAACACCATATATTTT.

This chain joins TRBV18 and TRBJ1-6; D not resolved. Trimming shortened V by 6 bases and J by 7 bases, and 10 bases separated the two germline ends. Germline CDR1 KGHSH, CDR2 LQKENI. There are 13 residues in the CDR3. The CDR3 region is CASSGNGNSPLHF. CDR3 nucleotide sequence: TGTGCCAGCTCGGGAAATGGGAATTCACCCCTCCACTTT.

The V gene is TRBV30, the J gene TRBJ1-2, with unresolved D. The germline V gene has CDR1 GTSNPN and CDR2 SVGIG (reference sequence). V lost 0 bases and J 5 bases, leaving 10 bases between the germline ends. This CDR3 is 13 amino acids long. The chain's CDR3 is CAWSVPGVYGYTF. For the CDR3, the DNA is TGTGCCTGGAGTGTACCGGGAGTGTATGGCTACACCTTC.

This clonotype was picked up a small number of times. The CDR3 here is CASSQARNEQFF. The DNA for the CDR3 is TGTGCCAGCAGCCAAGCCCGCAATGAGCAGTTCTTC. The chain joins TRBV3-1 to TRBJ2-1; D is ambiguous. Between the trimmed V and J ends, which lost 1 base and 6 bases, there was a span of 4 bases. This CDR3 contains 12 residues. Germline CDR1 LGHDT, CDR2 YNNKEL (reference sequence).

In its sample, this clonotype was seen many times. The chain employs TRBV27 and TRBJ1-5; 8 bases agree with TRBD1. The V and J ends lost 5 bases and 2 bases, in that order; junction bases with no gene match: 11. Germline V gene data show CDR1 as MNHEY and CDR2 as SMNVEV (reference sequence). CDR3 length: 17 amino acids. CDR3 in DNA: TGTGCCAGCAGTCCTGCCGGCAGGGGGCATGGCAATCAGCCCCAGCATTTT. Encoded protein: CASSPAGRGHGNQPQHF.

This chain links TRBV5-1 with TRBJ2-7; 7 bases are a match to TRBD1. Germline assignment: CDR1 SGHRS and CDR2 YFSETQ. J was trimmed by 4 bases and V by 0 bases; bases with no gene match: 7. The CDR3 contains 15 residues. The CDR3 is CASSLAGTALYEQYF. CDR3 nucleotides: TGCGCCAGCAGCTTGGCCGGGACAGCGCTATACGAGCAGTACTTC.

In DNA, the CDR3 is TGTGCCAGTAGGATGACAGGGGCGAATTATAGCAATCAGCCCCAGCATTTT. This gives the protein CASRMTGANYSNQPQHF. V usage is TRBV19 and J usage is TRBJ1-5, with 8 bases matching TRBD1. Germline loops: CDR1 LNHDA, CDR2 SQIVND (reference sequence). Germline trimming cut 6 bases from V and 0 bases from J; bases unmatched to any gene: 10. The CDR3 totals 17 residues.

This clonotype was counted at least ten times. The chain combines TRBV4-1 with TRBJ1-2; TRBD1 matches 8 bases. V shed 0 bases, J shed 6 bases, and the junction held 12 bases outside the gene matches. Germline V gives CDR1 MGHRA, CDR2 YSYEKL. CDR3 length equals 17 residues. The CDR3 DNA follows: TGCGCCAGCAGCCAAGATCGTTTTGGGGCACAGGGGGATGGCTACACCTTC. This gives the protein CASSQDRFGAQGDGYTF.

The chain is built from TRBV7-6 and TRBJ2-1; a possible D gene is TRBD1 (5 bases). Germline V gives CDR1 SGHVS, CDR2 FNYEAQ. This CDR3 spans 13 amino acids. The V end lost 2 bases, the J end lost 11 bases, and 13 bases lay between the germline ends. The CDR3 is CASSLQGQSQQFF. The CDR3 bases are TGTGCCAGCAGCTTACAGGGCCAGAGCCAGCAGTTCTTC.

The sample holds many counts of this clonotype. The CDR3 reads CARARREADTQYF. For the CDR3, the DNA is TGTGCCCGGGCACGGCGGGAGGCGGATACGCAGTATTTT. V and J are TRBV30 and TRBJ2-3, with 8 bases fitting TRBD2. This CDR3 is built from 13 residues. J gave up 6 bases and V 8 bases, and 10 bases lay outside the gene matches. Germline-derived CDR1 and CDR2 are GTSNPN and SVGIG (reference sequence). Based on the CDR3 plus reference TRBV30 and TRBJ2-3, the full variable domain is SQTIHQWPATLVQPVGSPLSLECTVEGTSNPNLYWYRQAAGRGLQLLFYSVGIGQISSEVPQNLSASRPQDRQFILSSKKLLLSDSGFYLCARARREADTQYFGPGTRLTVL.